The 12 T cell receptor beta chains reported below all come from one sample, sequenced in a study of T cell responses to AZD1222 COVID-19 vaccine. Sequencing used immunoSEQ multiplex PCR; TCRdb keeps in-frame clones, though not all of them. The sample yields around 120,000 clones, more than 85% seen once. Sequenced material: peripheral blood, taken 28 days after the second AZD1222 dose. The receptor set was obtained from an adult who received the AZD1222 COVID-19 vaccine.

The gene calls are TRBV27 and TRBJ2-7; 11 positions match TRBD2. CDR3 length: 18 residues. The germline V gene has CDR1 MNHEY and CDR2 SMNVEV (reference sequence). Trimming removed 3 bases from V and 1 base from J; junction bases left unmatched: 11. The CDR3 DNA is TGTGCCAGCAGTTTGTTTCTTCCTAGCGGGGGGTCGTCCTACGAGCAGTACTTC. As protein: CASSLFLPSGGSSYEQYF.

The chain joins TRBV11-2 to TRBJ2-5, with D possibly TRBD1 on 5 matching bases. Between the trimmed V and J ends, which lost 1 base and 4 bases, there was a span of 7 bases. This CDR3 has 13 amino acids. The germline V gene has CDR1 SGHAT and CDR2 FQNNGV. The DNA of the CDR3 is TGTGCCAGCAGCTTAGCAGGGATAGAGACCCAGTACTTC. Translating gives CASSLAGIETQYF.

DNA for the CDR3: TGCGCCAGCAGCCATGGGAGGGAGGGGTTCTATGGCTACACCTTC. Amino acids: CASSHGREGFYGYTF. This sequence joins TRBV4-1 and TRBJ1-2, with a weak D call TRBD1 (5 bases). Trimming shortened V by 3 bases and J by 4 bases, and 15 bases separated the two germline ends. Germline V gene data show CDR1 as MGHRA and CDR2 as YSYEKL. The CDR3 runs 15 residues.

The CDR3: CASSSVRVGETQYF. CDR3 DNA sequence: TGTGCCAGCAGTAGTGTCAGGGTGGGAGAGACCCAGTACTTC. The rearrangement joins TRBV6-5 to TRBJ2-5, with D possibly matching TRBD1 (5 bases). The V end was cut by 5 bases, the J end by 4 bases, with 14 bases between. The germline V gene encodes CDR1 MNHEY and CDR2 SVGAGI. CDR3 length equals 14 residues.

The rearrangement joins TRBV6-5 to TRBJ2-7; D is uncertain. The CDR3 length is 13 residues. Per germline, CDR1 MNHEY and CDR2 SVGAGI. The germline V and J ends were trimmed by 9 bases and 3 bases, with 15 bases remaining between them. CDR3 sequence: CARQPLLGYEQYF. The CDR3 DNA follows: TGTGCCAGACAGCCGCTCCTTGGCTACGAGCAGTACTTC.

The chain combines TRBV19 with TRBJ1-5; 8 positions match TRBD1. V was clipped by 6 bases and J by 3 bases; unmatched bases: 7. Germline V gene sequence: CDR1 LNHDA, CDR2 SQIVND (reference sequence). The CDR3 has 15 residues. CDR3 sequence: CASRRQGSFNQPQHF. In DNA, the CDR3 is TGTGCCAGTAGAAGACAGGGGTCGTTCAATCAGCCCCAGCATTTT.

This chain joins TRBV7-2 and TRBJ2-7; 9 bases agree with TRBD1. The junction had 3 bases not matched to a gene; V was cut back by 4 bases and J by 2 bases. The germline CDR1 and CDR2 sequences are SGHTA and FQGNSA. This CDR3 spans 14 amino acids. Written as DNA, the CDR3 is TGTGCCAGCAGCTCTACAGGGGGCCCCTACGAGCAGTACTTC. It translates to CASSSTGGPYEQYF.

The rearrangement uses TRBV19 and TRBJ1-2, with 8 bases fitting TRBD1. CDR1 and CDR2 from the germline V gene are LNHDA and SQIVND (reference sequence). V lost 3 bases and J lost 5; bases outside the gene matches: 11. The CDR3 sequence is 16 residues long. CDR3 loop: CASSIRGQGLRYGYTF. The CDR3 bases are TGTGCCAGTAGTATTCGCGGACAGGGCCTAAGGTATGGCTACACCTTC.

This clone appeared once. This sequence joins TRBV4-2 and TRBJ2-1; 8 bases are shared with TRBD2. V shed 1 base, J shed 7 bases, and the junction held 3 bases outside the gene matches. CDR1 LGHNA and CDR2 YNFKEQ come from the germline V gene. The CDR3 spans 14 residues. The CDR3 sequence: CASSQGLAINEQFF. In DNA form, the CDR3 reads TGTGCCAGCAGCCAAGGACTAGCGATTAATGAGCAGTTCTTC.

J is TRBJ1-2 and V is TRBV6-5, with D unclear. The CDR3 consists of 15 residues. The germline gives CDR1 MNHEY, CDR2 SVGAGI. Between the trimmed V and J ends, which lost 7 bases and 4 bases, there was a span of 19 bases. As DNA, the CDR3 is TGTGCCAGCACCCGAGCGGAGGGTAACCTCTATGGCTACACCTTC. Its translation is CASTRAEGNLYGYTF.

The rearrangement uses TRBV12-3 or TRBV12-4 and TRBJ1-5, with D tentatively TRBD1 (5 bases). The V end was cut by 4 bases, the J end by 9 bases, with 7 bases between. This CDR3 spans 11 amino acids. This CDR3 is CASSSGGPQHF. CDR3 in DNA: TGTGCCAGCAGTTCCGGGGGGCCCCAGCATTTT.

The chain is built from TRBV7-3 and TRBJ2-7, with 10 bases lining up with TRBD1. Losses at the gene ends were 5 bases for V and 4 bases for J; bases not matched to a gene: 2. CDR1 is SGHTA and CDR2 is FQGTGA in the germline V gene. The CDR3 totals 13 residues. CDR3 loop: CASSLDRGYEQYF. In nucleotides, the CDR3 is TGTGCCAGCAGCCTGGACAGGGGGTACGAGCAGTACTTC.